In its sample, the clone carrying this T cell receptor (beta chain) was seen a few times. This sample was included in a study of Graves' ophthalmopathy and Graves' hyperthyroidism. On the study more broadly: Specimen type is peripheral blood, obtained at initial diagnosis before any treatment.

Hyperthyroidism was considered stable when no ophthalmopathy appeared within 18 months of follow-up. The authors enrolled newly diagnosed hyperthyroidism patients aged 18 to 65 with under 2 months' duration. The length of the CDR3 is 15 residues. Trimming left V 3 bases short and J 6 bases short, with 16 bases between. Germline V gene lookup returns CDR1 SNHLY and CDR2 FYNNEI. Researchers took RNA transcripts and amplified TCR beta CDR3 regions from them. First-round RT-PCR employed HTBI primers, with a second-round multiplex PCR after it. One entry per CDR3 protein, called by TCRdb with MiXCR from the multiplex PCR reads. The data show 680,000 or so distinct CDR3 sequences, about a fifth seen once.

The TCR comes from a young woman with stable Graves' hyperthyroidism. Some clones in this sample may be carry-over from other donors' samples. Sequencing was performed on peripheral blood. V gene TRBV2 combines with J gene TRBJ2-3; a possible D gene is TRBD2 (6 bases). CDR3 in amino acids: CASSDSASVTDTQYF. CDR3 coding DNA: TGTGCCAGCAGTGATAGTGCTAGCGTTACCGATACGCAGTATTTT.